These T cell receptor beta chains were read from a single sample in a study of technical replicates of blood from several donors. The table came from immunoSEQ multiplex PCR; TCRdb's copy has only in-frame clones and leaves some out. The table has 70,000 to 80,000 clones, just under 97% seen once; the top ten hold 0.2% to 0.25%. Sequenced sample: T cells isolated from PBMCs. All receptors derive from a human donor in good health. The CDR3 runs from the conserved cysteine through the conserved F or W. The D gene is left open where the match is weak. A clone size is listed for some rows: how often the clone was seen (once, few, many), or a class if it is expanded.

v_call,clone_size,j_call,cdr3_length,d_call,cdr3_nt,cdr3_aa
TRBV5-1,-,TRBJ1-2,14,TRBD1,TGCGCCAGCAGCGCCTATGGACAGGGGTATGGCTACACCTTC,CASSAYGQGYGYTF
TRBV11-2,-,TRBJ2-7,14,TRBD2,TGTGCCAGCAGCTTAGGACTAGCGGACTACGAGCAGTACTTC,CASSLGLADYEQYF
TRBV2,-,TRBJ1-5,12,-,TGTGCCAGCAGGAGAGAGTTTCAGCCCCAGCATTTT,CASRREFQPQHF
TRBV6-6,-,TRBJ2-2,14,TRBD2,TGTGCCAGCAGTCTAGCGGGAGACACCGGGGAGCTGTTTTTT,CASSLAGDTGELFF
TRBV6-1,-,TRBJ1-5,15,-,TGTGCCAGCAGTTCCCCCTGGGAGTTCAATCAGCCCCAGCATTTT,CASSSPWEFNQPQHF
TRBV4-1,-,TRBJ1-1,18,-,TGCGCCAGCAGCCAAGATGGAGGGGCGGGACGGATGAACACTGAAGCTTTCTTT,CASSQDGGAGRMNTEAFF
TRBV6-1,-,TRBJ2-5,15,-,TGTGCCAGCAGTGAAAGCACAGGAGCTCAAGAGACCCAGTACTTC,CASSESTGAQETQYF
TRBV5-1,once,TRBJ2-1,16,-,TGCGCCAGCAGCTTGGAGGTTTGGACACTATACAATGAGCAGTTCTTC,CASSLEVWTLYNEQFF
TRBV28,-,TRBJ1-1,14,TRBD1,TGTGCCAGCCAGGGGGGCGCGAGGGACACTGAAGCTTTCTTT,CASQGGARDTEAFF
TRBV6-6,-,TRBJ2-3,16,-,TGTGCCAGCAGTTACGGTGCGGGACAGTGGACAGATACGCAGTATTTT,CASSYGAGQWTDTQYF
TRBV13,-,TRBJ1-2,16,-,TGTGCCAGCAGCCACGCAACACAGGACCCGGCTAGTGGCTACACCTTC,CASSHATQDPASGYTF
TRBV7-6,-,TRBJ2-7,15,TRBD2,TGTGCCAGCAGCTTAGTAACTAGCGGGACCTACGAGCAGTACTTC,CASSLVTSGTYEQYF
TRBV5-1,-,TRBJ1-1,12,-,TGCGCCAGCAGCTTCCAGGGTCCTGAAGCTTTCTTT,CASSFQGPEAFF
TRBV7-8,-,TRBJ1-2,13,-,TGTGCCAGCAGCTCCGCTAGGGAGGGAGGCTACACCTTC,CASSSAREGGYTF
TRBV5-1,-,TRBJ2-3,17,-,TGCGCCAGCAGCTTGGCACCGTCAGGAGGAGGTTCAGATACGCAGTATTTT,CASSLAPSGGGSDTQYF
TRBV27,-,TRBJ2-5,15,TRBD2,TGTGCCAGCAGTTCAGAAGCGGGAGGTCTAGAGACCCAGTACTTC,CASSSEAGGLETQYF
TRBV4-1,-,TRBJ1-4,15,-,TGCGCCAGCAGCCACCTAGCGACGGATCGCGAAAAACTGTTTTTT,CASSHLATDREKLFF
TRBV2,once,TRBJ1-5,15,TRBD1,TGTGCCAGCAGTATACGGACAGGGGGCCCTCAGCCCCAGCATTTT,CASSIRTGGPQPQHF
TRBV20-1,-,TRBJ1-2,11,-,TGCAGTGCTAGAGGGGCCTATGGCTACACCTTC,CSARGAYGYTF
TRBV27,few,TRBJ2-2,15,TRBD2,TGTGCCAGCAGGGGACTAGCGGGAGACACCGGGGAGCTGTTTTTT,CASRGLAGDTGELFF
TRBV6-5,-,TRBJ1-2,13,TRBD1,TGTGCCAGCATTGACAGGGGGTATGCTGGCTACACCTTC,CASIDRGYAGYTF
TRBV5-1,once,TRBJ2-7,19,TRBD2,TGCGCCAGCACCGAGGGACTAGCGGGGGGGCTGATCTCAATCTACGAGCAGTACTTC,CASTEGLAGGLISIYEQYF
TRBV6-5,-,TRBJ1-4,14,-,TGTGCCAGCAGTTACTCGGAGGACGGTGAAAAACTGTTTTTT,CASSYSEDGEKLFF
TRBV30,-,TRBJ1-2,12,-,TGTGCCTGGAGTGAGGGGTACTATGGCTACACCTTC,CAWSEGYYGYTF
TRBV6-5,-,TRBJ1-3,16,-,TGTGCCAGCAGTTACTCGAGCGGCAGCTACGGAAACACCATATATTTT,CASSYSSGSYGNTIYF
TRBV11-3,-,TRBJ1-4,14,-,TGTGCCAGCAGCGAAAAGGGGATTAATGAAAAACTGTTTTTT,CASSEKGINEKLFF
TRBV7-8,-,TRBJ2-7,18,TRBD2,TGTGCCAGCAGCTCATTGGGTAGCGGGGGCAGCTCCCCCTACGAGCAGTACTTC,CASSSLGSGGSSPYEQYF
TRBV6-5,-,TRBJ2-3,14,-,TGTGCCAGCAGTTACTCTAGGAGCGCAGATACGCAGTATTTT,CASSYSRSADTQYF
TRBV5-6,once,TRBJ1-5,16,-,TGTGCCAGCAGCTTCGGGCAGGGGAATAGCAATCAGCCCCAGCATTTT,CASSFGQGNSNQPQHF
TRBV6-1,-,TRBJ2-5,14,-,TGTGCCAGCAGTGAATTGTTTAGCGGAGAGACCCAGTACTTC,CASSELFSGETQYF
TRBV28,-,TRBJ2-1,15,-,TGTGCCAGCAGTTTAGATGGCCGGGTCTACAATGAGCAGTTCTTC,CASSLDGRVYNEQFF
TRBV6-6,-,TRBJ2-3,16,-,TGTGCCAGCAGTTACCCTACGGACTATATCGATGATACGCAGTATTTT,CASSYPTDYIDDTQYF
TRBV19,-,TRBJ2-7,14,TRBD2,TGTGCCAGTAGTATTTCAAGCGGGAGGGCCGAGCAGTACTTC,CASSISSGRAEQYF
TRBV15,-,TRBJ2-5,15,TRBD1,TGTGCCACCAGCAGAGATTGGACAGGGCAAGAGACCCAGTACTTC,CATSRDWTGQETQYF
TRBV5-1,once,TRBJ1-1,16,TRBD1,TGCGCCAGCAGCATAGGTATTCGGACAGGGAACACTGAAGCTTTCTTT,CASSIGIRTGNTEAFF
TRBV2,-,TRBJ1-2,12,TRBD1,TGTGCCAGCAGTGGGACAGGGGATGGCTACACCTTC,CASSGTGDGYTF
TRBV15,-,TRBJ2-7,14,TRBD1,TGTGCCACCAGCAGCGGGACAGGCCACTACGAGCAGTACTTC,CATSSGTGHYEQYF
TRBV11-3,-,TRBJ1-4,17,-,TGTGCCAGCAGCTTAGATCAGATGGGAAGGAGGGATGAAAAACTGTTTTTT,CASSLDQMGRRDEKLFF